Each of the 12 T cell receptor beta chains below was sequenced from the same sample in a study of blood T cell repertoires in COVID-19. Clones were read by immunoSEQ multiplex PCR, and TCRdb kept only the in-frame ones, dropping some. The table shows around 230,000 clones, with around 90% occurring only once. The sequenced material came from PBMCs or T cells enriched from blood (not recorded which). Receptors were obtained from a man between 18 and 29 years old with acute COVID-19.

The rearrangement links TRBV7-9 to TRBJ1-6; maybe TRBD1 (6 bases). Trimming shortened V by 5 bases and J by 9 bases, and 17 bases separated the two germline ends. The CDR3 spans 15 residues. CDR1 is SEHNR and CDR2 is FQNEAQ in the germline V gene (reference sequence). The CDR3 here is CASSPLAGVGSPLHF. CDR3 nucleotides: TGTGCCAGCAGCCCACTGGCAGGGGTTGGTTCACCCCTCCACTTT.

This chain uses TRBV7-6 with TRBJ2-1, with a possible D match to TRBD2 (5 bases). The V gene's germline CDR1 is SGHVS and CDR2 FNYEAQ. V was trimmed by 1 base and J by 6 bases, leaving 13 bases between them. The CDR3 is made up of 15 amino acids. CDR3 coding DNA: TGTGCCAGCAGCTTAGAGGGTGGACTTACCAATGAGCAGTTCTTC. Translated: CASSLEGGLTNEQFF.

V usage is TRBV4-1 and J usage is TRBJ1-3; D is perhaps TRBD1 (6 bases). The ends were cut back, 0 bases at V and 0 bases at J, with 24 bases in the middle. This CDR3 spans 21 amino acids. CDR1 and CDR2 from the germline V gene are MGHRA and YSYEKL. CDR3 sequence (DNA): TGCGCCAGCAGCCAAGATACCCACCCCCGTAAAGGACAGAACTCTGGAAACACCATATATTTT. Its protein product is CASSQDTHPRKGQNSGNTIYF.

The genes are TRBV19 and TRBJ2-3, with 12 bases that match TRBD2. This CDR3 contains 14 residues. V trimming: 5 bases; J trimming: 7 bases; junction bases outside the gene matches: 4. The germline CDR1 and CDR2 sequences are LNHDA and SQIVND (reference sequence). The CDR3 is CASSLAGGPNTQYF. CDR3 DNA: TGTGCCAGTAGTCTAGCGGGAGGGCCGAATACGCAGTATTTT.

CDR3 nucleotides: TGTGCCTGGGGACAGGGGGCGCAACCGATCGAGACCCAGTACTTC. This codes for CAWGQGAQPIETQYF. The chain is built from TRBV30 and TRBJ2-5; 11 positions agree with TRBD1. The CDR3 loop spans 15 amino acids. With V trimmed by 5 bases and J by 5 bases, 10 bases remained unmatched. Germline CDR1 reads GTSNPN; CDR2 reads SVGIG (reference sequence).

The chain links TRBV28 to TRBJ1-1; possibly TRBD1 for D (5 bases). The germline V and J ends were trimmed by 3 bases and 7 bases, with 15 bases remaining between them. Germline lookup yields CDR1 MDHEN and CDR2 SYDVKM. The length of the CDR3 is 14 residues. The CDR3 DNA sequence: TGTGCCAGCAGTTTTCAGGGATCAACGGGTGAAGCTTTCTTT. Amino acid sequence: CASSFQGSTGEAFF.

Only one count was recorded for this clone. V is TRBV4-3 and J is TRBJ1-3; D gene uncertain. Germline V lookup: CDR1 LGHNA, CDR2 YSLEER. The CDR3 contains 13 residues. Trimming pared 0 bases from V and 4 bases from J, leaving 4 bases between. CDR3 amino acids: CASSQDVGNTIYF. The DNA for the CDR3 is TGCGCCAGCAGCCAAGATGTAGGAAACACCATATATTTT.

This clone was found once. CDR3 region: CAWSDRKKGLFYGYTF. The DNA of the CDR3 is TGTGCCTGGAGTGACAGGAAAAAGGGTCTGTTTTATGGCTACACCTTC. The V and J genes are TRBV30 and TRBJ1-2; TRBD1 is a possible D gene (5 bases). The CDR3 covers 16 residues. The germline gives CDR1 GTSNPN, CDR2 SVGIG (reference sequence). Trimming cost V 1 base and J 5 bases, with 20 bases left between them.

The chain links TRBV28 to TRBJ1-5; no firm D call. Trimming removed 5 bases at V and 4 bases at J, with 18 bases between. The length of the CDR3 is 16 residues. Germline V gene sequence: CDR1 MDHEN, CDR2 SYDVKM. The CDR3 loop is CASSGMLGRGNQPQHF. DNA for the CDR3: TGTGCCAGCAGTGGCATGCTAGGGAGAGGGAATCAGCCCCAGCATTTT. Full variable domain (missing parts from reference TRBV28 and TRBJ1-5): DVKVTQSSRYLVKRTGEKVFLECVQDMDHENMFWYRQDPGLGLRLIYFSYDVKMKEKGDIPEGYSVSREKKERFSLILESASTNQTSMYLCASSGMLGRGNQPQHFGDGTRLSIL.

The chain links TRBV5-4 to TRBJ2-3, with 11 bases that match TRBD2. There are 19 residues in the CDR3. V shed 0 bases, J shed 6 bases, and the junction held 15 bases outside the gene matches. Germline CDR1 reads SGHNT; CDR2 reads YYREEE (reference sequence). CDR3 nucleotides: TGTGCCAGCAGCTTGGAGGGAGCTAGCGGGAGGCCCCTCGGGGATACGCAGTATTTT. This encodes CASSLEGASGRPLGDTQYF.

The chain is built from TRBV10-3 and TRBJ2-2; D is ambiguous. Trimming left V 0 bases short and J 4 bases short, with 9 bases between. The germline CDR1 and CDR2 sequences are ENHRY and SYGVKD. The CDR3 consists of 15 residues. The CDR3 region is CAISESMAGTGELFF. CDR3 bases: TGTGCCATCAGTGAGTCGATGGCTGGCACCGGGGAGCTGTTTTTT.

The V and J genes are TRBV10-2 and TRBJ2-2; a possible D gene is TRBD2 (5 bases). Trimming shortened V by 4 bases and J by 4 bases, and 10 bases separated the two germline ends. CDR1 is WSHSY, CDR2 SAAADI, per germline. CDR3 length: 14 amino acids. CDR3 DNA sequence: TGCGCCAGCAGTGTAGGGAGCGGCACCGGGGAGCTGTTTTTT. Protein sequence: CASSVGSGTGELFF.